A single sample gave rise to the 25 T cell receptor beta chains below, sequenced in a study of cytomegalovirus exposure and HLA in healthy donors. PCR used 60 Vbeta primers and 13 Jbeta primers. Sequencing was performed with immunoSEQ multiplex PCR; in TCRdb, only in-frame clones are kept and a portion is missing. The table records 170,000 or so clones, 75% to 90% of them present only once. The specimen sequenced was PBMCs. These TCRs come from a woman aged 18-35 years in good health and CMV-seronegative.

With respect to this clone: One end of the junction is discordant with germline, which a read error may explain. The chain links TRBV7-7 to TRBJ1-5; TRBD1 is a possible D gene (6 bases). Germline V lookup: CDR1 SSHAT, CDR2 FNYEAQ (reference sequence). CDR3 size: 22 residues. CDR3 nucleotide sequence: TGTGCTAGCAGCCTATCCCCGGGACAAAGATCATATAGCACGAGGCATAAGGAGCCCCAGCATTTT. Its protein is CASSLSPGQRSYSTRHKEPQHF.

The chain has TRBV5-4 and TRBJ2-5, with 8 bases lining up with TRBD1. Gene TRBJ2-7 matches the end of the DNA better, so the J call may be wrong. CDR3 length: 14 residues. Per germline, CDR1 SGHNT and CDR2 YYREEE (reference sequence). CDR3 sequence reads: CASSLQGGPYEQYF. The CDR3 DNA reads TGTGCCAGCAGCCTACAGGGGGGCCCCTACGAGCAGTACTTC.

This clone was counted only a few times. This chain joins TRBV25-1 and TRBJ1-6, with D unresolved. This CDR3 is 11 amino acids long. Germline V gives CDR1 MGHDK, CDR2 SYGVNS. V was cut by 5 bases and J by 9 bases, with 5 bases left in between. The CDR3 reads CASSRGSPLHF. In nucleotides, the CDR3 is TGTGCCAGCAGTAGAGGTTCACCCCTCCACTTT.

This clone has just one count. The chain joins TRBV9 to TRBJ2-1; 7 bases agree with TRBD2. The germline CDR1 and CDR2 sequences are SGDLS and YYNGEE. The CDR3 spans 17 residues. Losses at the gene ends were 0 bases for V and 0 bases for J; bases not matched to a gene: 6. The CDR3 nucleotides are TGTGCCAGCAGCGTAGATGGCGGGGGAAGCTCCTACAATGAGCAGTTCTTC. Its protein is CASSVDGGGSSYNEQFF.

This rearrangement joins TRBV28 to TRBJ2-3; D is uncertain. This CDR3 region has 10 residues. Germline CDR1 reads MDHEN; CDR2 reads SYDVKM. V lost 3 bases and J lost 10, with 5 bases in between. In DNA, the CDR3 is TGTGCCAGCAGTTTCGGTGCGCAGTATTTT. It codes for CASSFGAQYF.

The chain carries TRBV5-1 and TRBJ1-1; 7 bases are shared with TRBD1. Germline assignment: CDR1 SGHRS and CDR2 YFSETQ. The length of the CDR3 is 14 residues. V shed 4 bases and J 4 bases; nucleotides not matched to a gene: 7. The CDR3 protein is CASSPGTAGTEAFF. Written as DNA, the CDR3 is TGCGCCAGCAGCCCCGGGACAGCAGGCACTGAAGCTTTCTTT.

In its sample, this clone was seen a few times. This chain joins TRBV28 and TRBJ2-5; TRBD1 might be the D (5 bases). The CDR3 contains 14 residues. Between the trimmed V and J ends, which lost 5 bases and 4 bases, there was a span of 14 bases. Germline V gene lookup returns CDR1 MDHEN and CDR2 SYDVKM. The CDR3 DNA is TGTGCCAGCAGTCCTCAGGGCGAGGCAGAGACCCAGTACTTC. Protein product: CASSPQGEAETQYF.

This rearrangement joins TRBV11-2 to TRBJ2-5; weak D call: TRBD2 (7 bases). Germline-derived CDR1 and CDR2 are SGHAT and FQNNGV. The CDR3 contains 15 residues. The V end was cut by 4 bases, the J end by 5 bases, with 17 bases between. The CDR3 coding sequence is TGTGCCAGCAGCTCTCCTACCAGGGGAGGGGAGACCCAGTACTTC. This translates into CASSSPTRGGETQYF.

The chain is built from TRBV28 and TRBJ2-1; 9 bases map to TRBD1. Germline CDR1 is MDHEN and CDR2 is SYDVKM. The CDR3 sequence is 17 residues long. J gave up 8 bases and V 3 bases, and 14 bases lay outside the gene matches. CDR3 protein: CASSLGVAGQGRDEQFF. The CDR3 coding sequence is TGTGCCAGCAGTTTGGGGGTGGCGGGACAGGGTCGGGATGAGCAGTTCTTC.

The chain carries TRBV28 and TRBJ1-2; 11 bases match TRBD1. Looked up from germline, CDR1 is MDHEN and CDR2 is SYDVKM. The junction had 12 bases not matched to a gene; V was cut back by 8 bases and J by 10 bases. The CDR3 is 14 residues long. The CDR3 protein is CASSNPGQGGNYTF. The CDR3 DNA follows: TGTGCCAGCTCAAATCCGGGACAGGGGGGGAACTACACCTTC.

V usage is TRBV19 and J usage is TRBJ2-1; 12 positions match TRBD2. The germline gives CDR1 LNHDA, CDR2 SQIVND (reference sequence). Trimming cost V 4 bases and J 4 bases; bases outside gene matches: 5. The CDR3 is 16 residues long. The CDR3 loop is CASSTYTSGRYNEQFF. The CDR3 coding sequence is TGTGCCAGTAGTACTTATACTAGCGGGAGGTACAATGAGCAGTTCTTC. The variable domain in full, completed from reference TRBV19 and TRBJ2-1, reads DGGITQSPKYLFRKEGQNVTLSCEQNLNHDAMYWYRQDPGQGLRLIYYSQIVNDFQKGDIAEGYSVSREKKESFPLTVTSAQKNPTAFYLCASSTYTSGRYNEQFFGPGTRLTVL.

V and J are TRBV18 and TRBJ1-5, with D perhaps matching TRBD1 (6 bases). The V gene's germline CDR1 is KGHSH and CDR2 LQKENI. V lost 2 bases to trimming and J lost 2 bases, with 7 bases between them. This CDR3 is 14 amino acids long. The CDR3, as DNA: TGTGCCAGCTCACCAAGACAGGGCAATCAGCCCCAGCATTTT. It yields the protein CASSPRQGNQPQHF.

This sequence joins TRBV15 and TRBJ2-3; tentatively, D is TRBD2 (6 bases). Looked up from germline, CDR1 is LNHNV and CDR2 is YYDKDF (reference sequence). The CDR3 loop spans 16 amino acids. Trimming cost V 3 bases and J 3 bases, with 16 bases left between them. CDR3 coding DNA: TGTGCCACCAGCAGGTCCGGGAGAGAGTATACAGATACGCAGTATTTT. Translation: CATSRSGREYTDTQYF.

V usage is TRBV5-1 and J usage is TRBJ1-4, with 7 bases lining up with TRBD1. This CDR3 region has 17 residues. Per germline, CDR1 SGHRS and CDR2 YFSETQ. V shed 0 bases, J shed 0 bases, and the junction held 5 bases outside the gene matches. CDR3 sequence reads: CASSLGDRAATNEKLFF. The DNA of the CDR3 is TGCGCCAGCAGCTTGGGCGACAGGGCGGCAACTAATGAAAAACTGTTTTTT.

V is TRBV14 and J is TRBJ2-2, with 9 nucleotides matching TRBD2. The CDR3 is made up of 16 amino acids. CDR1 is SGHDN, CDR2 FVKESK, per germline. The V segment lost 3 bases and the J segment 4 bases; nucleotides outside the gene matches: 6. CDR3 nucleotide sequence: TGTGCCAGCAGCCAGGGACTAGCTCCGAGCACCGGGGAGCTGTTTTTT. It translates to CASSQGLAPSTGELFF.

This clone was counted once. This chain joins TRBV28 and TRBJ2-7, with 8 bases fitting TRBD1. The CDR3 loop spans 19 amino acids. Germline-derived CDR1 and CDR2 are MDHEN and SYDVKM. V lost 3 bases to trimming and J lost 5 bases; unmatched junction nucleotides: 21. The CDR3 spells CASSLPSTGVDRGRNEQYF. CDR3 sequence (DNA): TGTGCCAGCAGTTTGCCGAGTACAGGAGTAGACAGGGGAAGGAACGAGCAGTACTTC.

The chain recombines TRBV2 with TRBJ2-4, with D perhaps matching TRBD2 (5 bases). Per germline, CDR1 SNHLY and CDR2 FYNNEI. CDR3 size: 13 residues. The V and J ends lost 7 bases and 9 bases respectively, with 16 bases between them. This CDR3 is CASKPDGVGIQYF. The CDR3 nucleotides are TGTGCCAGCAAACCCGACGGGGTCGGCATTCAGTACTTC.

This clone has a single count. The chain carries TRBV7-7 and TRBJ1-1, with D perhaps matching TRBD1 (6 bases). The CDR3 length is 14 residues. The V gene's germline CDR1 is SSHAT and CDR2 FNYEAQ (reference sequence). V lost 5 bases, J lost 4 bases, and 14 bases lay in between. CDR3 DNA sequence: TGTGCCAGCAGCCCGTGGGGGCAGTTCACTGAAGCTTTCTTT. Its translation is CASSPWGQFTEAFF.

This chain uses TRBV5-6 with TRBJ2-7; possibly TRBD2 for D (5 bases). The V gene's germline CDR1 is SGHDT and CDR2 YYEEEE. The CDR3 consists of 15 residues. The V gene lost 6 bases and the J gene lost 3 bases, with 19 bases spanning the gap. The CDR3 DNA follows: TGTGCCAGCAACTCCCAGGTAGGACTGTACTACGAGCAGTACTTC. Encoded protein: CASNSQVGLYYEQYF.

The CDR3 DNA sequence: TGTGCCACCACCTTTGCAGGCGCTAACTATGGCTACACCTTC. Encoded protein: CATTFAGANYGYTF. The rearrangement links TRBV10-3 to TRBJ1-2; D unclear. Trimming removed 10 bases at V and 0 bases at J, with 15 bases between. Germline-derived CDR1 and CDR2 are ENHRY and SYGVKD. The CDR3 length is 14 residues.

The rearrangement uses TRBV7-7 and TRBJ2-5; possible D gene TRBD1, 7 bases. CDR1 is SSHAT and CDR2 is FNYEAQ in the germline V gene (reference sequence). The ends were cut back, 5 bases at V and 5 bases at J, with 21 bases in the middle. The CDR3 has 16 residues. CDR3 region: CASSIGQAGGGETQYF. CDR3 bases: TGTGCCAGCAGCATTGGACAGGCGGGTGGAGGGGAGACCCAGTACTTC.

The chain joins TRBV28 to TRBJ2-7; a weak D match, TRBD1 (5 bases). The CDR3 totals 12 residues. Germline loops: CDR1 MDHEN, CDR2 SYDVKM. V lost 6 bases and J lost 9, with 15 bases in between. The CDR3 spells CASRPGTRVQYF. The CDR3 DNA reads as TGTGCCAGCAGACCGGGTACCAGGGTGCAGTACTTC.

Only a few counts were recorded for this clone. J is TRBJ2-1 and V is TRBV5-4; D might be TRBD1 (6 bases). The germline CDR1 and CDR2 sequences are SGHNT and YYREEE (reference sequence). The CDR3 runs to 15 residues. The V end was cut by 3 bases, the J end by 2 bases, with 12 bases between. CDR3 DNA sequence: TGTGCCAGCAGCTCGCCAGACAGGACCTACAATGAGCAGTTCTTC. Amino acids: CASSSPDRTYNEQFF.

The chain couples TRBV5-1 to TRBJ2-3; 10 bases are a match to TRBD1. V gave up 2 bases and J gave up 2 bases; unmatched junction bases: 8. The germline CDR1 and CDR2 sequences are SGHRS and YFSETQ. The CDR3 runs 17 residues. The CDR3 is CASSFGPGQGVTDTQYF. The CDR3 DNA follows: TGCGCCAGCAGCTTTGGGCCAGGACAGGGGGTCACAGATACGCAGTATTTT.

This clone was detected only once. V is TRBV28 and J is TRBJ1-2; 10 nucleotides match TRBD1. The V gene end was trimmed by 10 bases and the J gene end by 4 bases; junction bases not matched to a gene: 9. Germline V gene data show CDR1 as MDHEN and CDR2 as SYDVKM. The CDR3 covers 14 residues. In DNA, the CDR3 is TGTGCCACCTACCGGGACAGGGGAGTCTATGGCTACACCTTC. Its translation: CATYRDRGVYGYTF.